Following are 21 T cell receptor beta chains from one sample sequenced in a study of blood T cell repertoires in COVID-19. Data came from immunoSEQ multiplex PCR; TCRdb stores just in-frame clones and leaves some out. The repertoire holds tens of thousands of clones, with over 85% as singletons. The sequenced sample was peripheral blood. The receptors were gathered from a man of 80 years or more with acute or convalescent COVID-19.

This clone was seen more than once but under ten times. This chain connects TRBV24-1 to TRBJ1-2, with TRBD1 as a possible D gene (5 bases). The germline V and J ends were trimmed by 0 bases and 6 bases, with 10 bases remaining between them. The CDR3 extends over 14 amino acids. Germline assignment: CDR1 KGHDR and CDR2 SFDVKD. CDR3: CATSDLQGTNGYTF. CDR3 DNA sequence: TGTGCCACCAGTGATTTGCAGGGAACGAATGGCTACACCTTC.

This clone was detected only a few times. The chain recombines TRBV10-3 with TRBJ2-7; 11 bases fit TRBD2. Per the germline V gene, CDR1 is ENHRY and CDR2 is SYGVKD. V was clipped by 6 bases and J by 3 bases; unmatched bases: 10. The CDR3 runs 16 residues. CDR3 bases: TGTGCCATCAGGCCAAGTCTAGCGGGGGGAAGCTACGAGCAGTACTTC. It translates to CAIRPSLAGGSYEQYF.

This chain uses TRBV3-1 (or the pseudogene TRBV3-2) with TRBJ2-1, with D hard to call. The ends were cut back, 2 bases at V and 9 bases at J, with 14 bases in the middle. This CDR3 has 14 amino acids. Germline CDR1 LGHDT, CDR2 YNNKEL (reference sequence). CDR3 region: CASSQNPFVGEQFF. DNA for the CDR3: TGTGCCAGCAGCCAAAACCCCTTTGTCGGTGAGCAGTTCTTC.

This chain uses TRBV29-1 with TRBJ1-4; tentatively, D is TRBD1 (5 bases). Germline assignment: CDR1 SQVTM and CDR2 ANQGSEA. Trimming removed 5 bases at V and 7 bases at J, with 11 bases between. This CDR3 contains 12 residues. The CDR3, as DNA: TGCAGCGTTCTGACAGCCGCTGAAAAACTGTTTTTT. It codes for CSVLTAAEKLFF.

The chain uses TRBV24-1 and TRBJ1-6, with D possibly TRBD1 on 6 matching bases. V dropped 0 bases and J dropped 4 bases, with 15 bases sitting between them. Germline CDR1 KGHDR, CDR2 SFDVKD. The CDR3 runs 18 residues. The CDR3 DNA is TGTGCCACCAGTGATTTGCAAGTCGGGGGGCCGTATAATTCACCCCTCCACTTT. Translated, it gives CATSDLQVGGPYNSPLHF.

This chain connects TRBV2 to TRBJ2-2, with D maybe TRBD1 (5 bases). V was pared by 0 bases and J by 4 bases, with 9 bases between. Germline V gene sequence: CDR1 SNHLY, CDR2 FYNNEI. The length of the CDR3 is 15 residues. In DNA, the CDR3 is TGTGCCAGCAGTGAAGCCAGGGTGAGCACCGGGGAGCTGTTTTTT. This encodes CASSEARVSTGELFF. Drawing the rest from reference TRBV2 and TRBJ2-2, the complete variable domain is EPEVTQTPSHQVTQMGQEVILRCVPISNHLYFYWYRQILGQKVEFLVSFYNNEISEKSEIFDDQFSVERPDGSNFTLKIRSTKLEDSAMYFCASSEARVSTGELFFGEGSRLTVL.

The J gene is TRBJ2-7, the V gene TRBV11-2, with 7 bases identical to TRBD1. The germline gives CDR1 SGHAT, CDR2 FQNNGV. CDR3 size: 17 residues. The ends lost 4 bases at V and 2 bases at J; junction bases unmatched: 14. As DNA, the CDR3 is TGTGCCAGCAGCTCCAACGCTGGGTGGGACAGAGCCTACGAGCAGTACTTC. Protein: CASSSNAGWDRAYEQYF.

The chain employs TRBV5-4 and TRBJ2-2; 8 nucleotides align to TRBD1. V dropped 5 bases and J dropped 3; count of bases not matched to a gene: 3. There are 14 residues in the CDR3. Per the germline V gene, CDR1 is SGHNT and CDR2 is YYREEE (reference sequence). The CDR3 DNA sequence: TGTGCCAGCAGTAGGGACAGGCACACCGGGGAGCTGTTTTTT. Its protein product is CASSRDRHTGELFF.

The genes are TRBV2 and TRBJ1-1, with D maybe TRBD1 (6 bases). Germline V CDR1 and CDR2: SNHLY, FYNNEI. V lost 6 bases and J 0 bases, leaving 14 bases between the germline ends. The CDR3 length is 15 residues. In nucleotides, the CDR3 is TGTGCCAGCAGCCCAAGAGGGGGTTTGAACACTGAAGCTTTCTTT. It codes for CASSPRGGLNTEAFF.

The genes are TRBV5-1 and TRBJ2-7; maybe TRBD1 (5 bases). Germline CDR1 is SGHRS and CDR2 is YFSETQ. Deletions cut 2 bases from V and 4 bases from J, with 13 bases between. CDR3 length: 14 residues. As DNA, the CDR3 is TGCGCCAGCAGCTTAGGCAGGGAAGAGTACGAGCAGTACTTC. It codes for CASSLGREEYEQYF.

The genes are TRBV7-9 and TRBJ2-3, with D uncertain. Germline V CDR1 and CDR2: SEHNR, FQNEAQ (reference sequence). The ends were cut back, 4 bases at V and 6 bases at J, with 8 bases in the middle. The CDR3 extends over 12 amino acids. For the CDR3, the DNA is TGTGCCAGCAGCTCCTTCCGGGATACGCAGTATTTT. Its protein is CASSSFRDTQYF.

V usage is TRBV6-4 and J usage is TRBJ1-1; 7 bases map to TRBD1. The CDR3 contains 13 residues. J was trimmed by 2 bases and V by 6 bases; bases with no gene match: 3. Germline values: CDR1 MRHNA, CDR2 SNTAGT. CDR3 residues: CASRRDRNTEAFF. CDR3 coding DNA: TGTGCCAGCAGAAGGGACAGAAACACTGAAGCTTTCTTT.

CDR3 residues: CAWNKDRDSDEQFF. The CDR3 bases are TGTGCCTGGAATAAAGACCGGGACAGTGATGAGCAGTTCTTC. This chain connects TRBV30 to TRBJ2-1; 7 bases match TRBD1. Germline V gene sequence: CDR1 GTSNPN, CDR2 SVGIG (reference sequence). The CDR3 contains 14 residues. Trimming at V came to 4 bases and at J to 8 bases, leaving 11 bases not matched to a gene.

The CDR3 reads CASSLRGGAYNEQFF. In DNA form, the CDR3 reads TGTGCCAGCAGCTTAAGAGGGGGCGCCTACAATGAGCAGTTCTTC. V gene TRBV5-5 combines with J gene TRBJ2-1, with 7 bases matching TRBD1. The CDR3 is 15 amino acids. In germline, CDR1 is SGHKS, CDR2 YYEKEE (reference sequence). Trimming removed 2 bases from V and 2 bases from J; junction bases left unmatched: 4. The full variable domain, its missing parts supplied by reference TRBV5-5 and TRBJ2-1, is DAGVTQSPTHLIKTRGQQVTLRCSPISGHKSVSWYQQVLGQGPQFIFQYYEKEERGRGNFPDRFSARQFPNYSSELNVNALLLGDSALYLCASSLRGGAYNEQFFGPGTRLTVL.

In its sample, this clone was seen a few times. The chain uses TRBV6-5 and TRBJ1-6; tentative D call: TRBD1 (5 bases). Trimming pared 0 bases from V and 2 bases from J, leaving 8 bases between. The germline V gene has CDR1 MNHEY and CDR2 SVGAGI. The CDR3 loop spans 16 amino acids. The CDR3 sequence: CASSYSSRAYNSPLHF. CDR3 nucleotide sequence: TGTGCCAGCAGTTACTCCAGCAGGGCCTATAATTCACCCCTCCACTTT.

The V and J genes are TRBV11-2 and TRBJ2-1; TRBD1 might be the D (6 bases). Trimming took off 4 bases at V and 7 bases at J, with 20 bases between the two ends. The CDR3 spans 16 residues. The V gene's germline CDR1 is SGHAT and CDR2 FQNNGV. CDR3 DNA sequence: TGTGCCAGCAGCTCACAGGGTAATCTGATCGGGAATGAGCAGTTCTTC. Its protein is CASSSQGNLIGNEQFF.

The chain is built from TRBV24-1 and TRBJ2-5; 7 bases are shared with TRBD2. Germline lookup yields CDR1 KGHDR and CDR2 SFDVKD. The ends lost 2 bases at V and 2 bases at J; junction bases unmatched: 13. The CDR3 runs 18 residues. The CDR3 loop is CATSDSPGKGAGQETQYF. The DNA for the CDR3 is TGTGCCACCAGTGATTCCCCTGGGAAGGGAGCGGGACAAGAGACCCAGTACTTC.

The chain carries TRBV5-6 and TRBJ1-5; 7 nucleotides agree with TRBD1. V dropped 4 bases and J dropped 1; count of bases not matched to a gene: 14. CDR3 length: 18 amino acids. The germline CDR1 and CDR2 sequences are SGHDT and YYEEEE. CDR3 loop: CASSNGQVGGYSNQPQHF. The CDR3 nucleotides read TGTGCCAGCAGCAATGGACAGGTTGGGGGATACAGCAATCAGCCCCAGCATTTT.

This rearrangement joins TRBV27 to TRBJ1-3, with TRBD1 as a possible D gene (6 bases). The ends were cut back, 8 bases at V and 2 bases at J, with 16 bases in the middle. The germline V gene encodes CDR1 MNHEY and CDR2 SMNVEV (reference sequence). This CDR3 contains 15 residues. The chain's CDR3 is CASYPRGSPGNTIYF. CDR3 nucleotides: TGTGCCAGCTACCCCAGGGGATCCCCTGGAAACACCATATATTTT.

The chain is built from TRBV15 and TRBJ1-1; TRBD1 matches 8 bases. Trimming cost V 1 base and J 5 bases; bases outside gene matches: 6. CDR1 and CDR2 from the germline V gene are LNHNV and YYDKDF (reference sequence). The CDR3 is made up of 15 amino acids. CDR3 in DNA: TGTGCCACCAGCAGAGCCTCAGGGGGCGGGACTGAAGCTTTCTTT. Its protein is CATSRASGGGTEAFF.

The CDR3 here is CASSLQGGPGNTIYF. CDR3 nucleotides: TGTGCCAGTAGTCTCCAAGGTGGGCCTGGAAACACCATATATTTT. V usage is TRBV19 and J usage is TRBJ1-3; D uncertain. This CDR3 comprises 15 residues. The V gene's germline CDR1 is LNHDA and CDR2 SQIVND (reference sequence). V dropped 5 bases and J dropped 2 bases, with 13 bases sitting between them.